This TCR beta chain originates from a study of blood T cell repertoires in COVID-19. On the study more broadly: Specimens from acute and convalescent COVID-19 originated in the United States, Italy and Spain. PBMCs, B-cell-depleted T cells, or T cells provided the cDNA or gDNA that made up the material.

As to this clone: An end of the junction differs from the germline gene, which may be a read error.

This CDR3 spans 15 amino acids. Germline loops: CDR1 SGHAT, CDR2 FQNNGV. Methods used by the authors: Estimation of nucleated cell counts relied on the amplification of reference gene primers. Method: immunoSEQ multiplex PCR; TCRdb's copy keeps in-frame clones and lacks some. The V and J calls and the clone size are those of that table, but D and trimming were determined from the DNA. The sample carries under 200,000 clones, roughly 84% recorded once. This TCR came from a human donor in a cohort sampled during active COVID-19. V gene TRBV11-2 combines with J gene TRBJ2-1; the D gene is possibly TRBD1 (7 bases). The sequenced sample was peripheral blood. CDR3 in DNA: TGTGCCAGCAACTTAGTCCAGGGGGGATACAATGAGCAGTTCTTC. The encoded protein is CASNLVQGGYNEQFF.